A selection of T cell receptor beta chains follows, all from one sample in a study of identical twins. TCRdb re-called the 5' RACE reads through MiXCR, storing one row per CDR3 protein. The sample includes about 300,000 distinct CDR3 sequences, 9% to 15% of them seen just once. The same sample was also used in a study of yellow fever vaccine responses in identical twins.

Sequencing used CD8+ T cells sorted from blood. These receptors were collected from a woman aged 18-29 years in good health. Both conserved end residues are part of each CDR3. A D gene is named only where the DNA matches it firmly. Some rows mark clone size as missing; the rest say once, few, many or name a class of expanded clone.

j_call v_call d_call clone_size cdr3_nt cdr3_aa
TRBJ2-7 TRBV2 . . TGTGCCAGCAGTGAACAGGCCCCCTACGAGCAGTACTTC CASSEQAPYEQYF
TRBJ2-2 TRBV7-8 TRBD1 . TGTGCCAGCAATACCGGGACAGACAACACCGGGGAGCTGTTTTTT CASNTGTDNTGELFF
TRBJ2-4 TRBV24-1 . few TGTGCCACCAGTGACCCCGACAAATCAAACATTCAGTACTTC CATSDPDKSNIQYF
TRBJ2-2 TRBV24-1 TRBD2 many TGTGCCACCAGTGATCCCCAGCGGGACGCCGGGGAGCTGTTTTTT CATSDPQRDAGELFF
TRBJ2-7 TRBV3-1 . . TGTGCCAGCAGCCAAGAACCCCACGAGCAGTACTTC CASSQEPHEQYF
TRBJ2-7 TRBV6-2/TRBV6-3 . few TGTGCCAGCAGCCGCTCTCGGGACCTAAACTCTCGGCAGTACTTC CASSRSRDLNSRQYF
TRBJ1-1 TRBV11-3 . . TGTGCCAGCAGCTTAGATCAGATGAACACTGAAGCTTTCTTT CASSLDQMNTEAFF
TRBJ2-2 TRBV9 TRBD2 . TGTGCCAGCGGCGGGGGGCCCACCGGGGAGCTGTTTTTT CASGGGPTGELFF
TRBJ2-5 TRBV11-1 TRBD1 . TGTGCCAGCAGCCCCACCGAAAGGGACAGGGGGCAGATAGAGACCCAGTACTTC CASSPTERDRGQIETQYF
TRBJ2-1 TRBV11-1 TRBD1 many TGTGCCAGCAGCTTAGCAGGGGGCCCCCGCTACAATGAGCAGTTCTTC CASSLAGGPRYNEQFF
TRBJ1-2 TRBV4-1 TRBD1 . TGCGCCAGCAGCCAAGGGCAACAGGGGAACTATGGCTACACCTTC CASSQGQQGNYGYTF
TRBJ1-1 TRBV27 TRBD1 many TGTGCCAGCAGAAACAGGGGGGGGGACACTGAAGCTTTCTTT CASRNRGGDTEAFF
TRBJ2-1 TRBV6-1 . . TGTGCCAGCAGTGAAGCGCCTTTAGATGAGCAGTTCTTC CASSEAPLDEQFF
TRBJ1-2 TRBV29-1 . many TGCAGCGTTATAGAAACGGGACACCTCGCCTATGGCTACACCTTC CSVIETGHLAYGYTF
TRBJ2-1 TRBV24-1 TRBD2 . TGTGCCACCAGTGATCGGGACTACGCGACCTACAATGAGCAGTTCTTC CATSDRDYATYNEQFF
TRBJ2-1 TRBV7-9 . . TGTGCCACCAATTGGGGGAATGAGCAGTTCTTC CATNWGNEQFF
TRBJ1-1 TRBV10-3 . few TGTGCCATCGGGAGGGATTCGAACACTGAAGCTTTCTTT CAIGRDSNTEAFF
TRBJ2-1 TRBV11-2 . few TGTGCCAGCAGCTTAGATCCCCCACAGGGATCCCCAACGGATGAGCAGTTCTTC CASSLDPPQGSPTDEQFF
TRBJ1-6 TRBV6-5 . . TGTGCCAGCAGTTACGGAGGGGCACGGTCACCCCTCCACTTT CASSYGGARSPLHF
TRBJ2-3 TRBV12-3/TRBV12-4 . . TGTGCCAGCAATGTTTATGGCACAGATACGCAGTATTTT CASNVYGTDTQYF
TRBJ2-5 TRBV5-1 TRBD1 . TGCGCCAGCAGGTGGGACAGCCAAGAGACCCAGTACTTC CASRWDSQETQYF
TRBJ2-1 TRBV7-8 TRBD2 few TGTGCCAGCAGTAATATGGAGGGGACTAGCTACAATGAGCAGTTCTTC CASSNMEGTSYNEQFF
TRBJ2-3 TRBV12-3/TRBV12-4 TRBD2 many TGTGCCAGCACGACTAGCGGGGGGGCTGCTTATACGCAGTATTTT CASTTSGGAAYTQYF
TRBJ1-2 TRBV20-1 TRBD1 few TGCAGTGCTAGAGATTCAGGGTCGACAGGGGCCAACGACGGCTACACCTTC CSARDSGSTGANDGYTF
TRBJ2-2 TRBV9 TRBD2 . TGTGCCAGCAGTCCGAGACTAGCGGTATTCGGGGAGCTGTTTTTT CASSPRLAVFGELFF
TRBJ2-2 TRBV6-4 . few TGTGCCAGCAGTGCCGACGGGACAAACACCGGGGAGCTGTTTTTT CASSADGTNTGELFF
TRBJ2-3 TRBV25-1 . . TGTGCCAGCAGTGAATCATCCCTTGGGCCTAGCGAACCTAGCACAGATACGCAGTATTTT CASSESSLGPSEPSTDTQYF
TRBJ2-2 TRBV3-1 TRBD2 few TGTGCCAGCAGCCAATTAGCGGGAGGGTTGGGCACCGGGGAGCTGTTTTTT CASSQLAGGLGTGELFF
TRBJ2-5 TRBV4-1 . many TGCGCCAGCAGCCAAGGCTGGGGTCTCTTAGAGACCCAGTACTTC CASSQGWGLLETQYF
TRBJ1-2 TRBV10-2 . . TGCGCCAGCAGTGACATTCTGGAGTACTATGGCTACACCTTC CASSDILEYYGYTF
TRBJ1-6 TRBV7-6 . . TGTGCCAGCAGCTTAGTCCCCCTACAGGGAGGAAATTCACCCCTCCACTTT CASSLVPLQGGNSPLHF
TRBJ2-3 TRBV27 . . TGTGCCAGCAGCTTCCAACGCTTAGATACGCAGTATTTT CASSFQRLDTQYF
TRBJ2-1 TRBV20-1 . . TGCAGTGCTAGAGATCTTACGGGAAGCTCCTACAATGAGCAGTTCTTC CSARDLTGSSYNEQFF
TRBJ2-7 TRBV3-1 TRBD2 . TGTGCCAGCAGCCAGAGACTAGCGGGAGAAATCGAGCAGTACTTC CASSQRLAGEIEQYF
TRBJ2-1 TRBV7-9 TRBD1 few TGTGCCAGCAGCCCGGGACAGGGGGCGCGTTACAATGAGCAGTTCTTC CASSPGQGARYNEQFF
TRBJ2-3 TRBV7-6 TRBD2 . TGTGCCAGCAGCTTATCGACTAGCGGGAAACGGACTGGCACAGATACGCAGTATTTT CASSLSTSGKRTGTDTQYF
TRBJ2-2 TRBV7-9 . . TGTGCCAGCAACCAAGGGGCGCCCGGGGAGCTGTTTTTT CASNQGAPGELFF
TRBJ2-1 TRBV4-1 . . TGCGCCAGCAGCCAAGAGAAGCGGAGGGGAGACAATGAGCAGTTCTTC CASSQEKRRGDNEQFF
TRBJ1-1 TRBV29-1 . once TGCAGCGTTGGGGGAGGGCAGGCGAACACTGAAGCTTTCTTT CSVGGGQANTEAFF
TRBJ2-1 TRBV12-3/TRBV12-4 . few TGTGCCAGTATGGAAGCTAGTGGTGAGCAGTTCTTC CASMEASGEQFF
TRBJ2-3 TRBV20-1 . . TGCAGTGCTGTCCTGGGCGGGGCAGATACGCAGTATTTT CSAVLGGADTQYF
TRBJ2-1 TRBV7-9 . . TGTGCCAGCCTCCAGGGGGGCTCCTACAATGAGCAGTTCTTC CASLQGGSYNEQFF
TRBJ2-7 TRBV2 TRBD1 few TGTGCCAGTATAACAGGGGTAAAGGAAAGAGAGCAGTACTTC CASITGVKEREQYF
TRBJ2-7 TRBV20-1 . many TGCAGTGCTAGAGATCGGGCTAGGGTCGAGCAGTACTTC CSARDRARVEQYF
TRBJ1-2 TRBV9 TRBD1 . TGTGCCAGCGAGGACAGGGTAAATGGCTACACCTTC CASEDRVNGYTF
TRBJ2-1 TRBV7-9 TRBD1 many TGTGCCAGCAGCTCGACACACAACCGGGACAGGGCTATATTC CASSSTHNRDRAIF
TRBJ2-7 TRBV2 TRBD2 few TGTGCCAGCAGTGCGGCGGGAGCCACCTACGAGCAGTACTTC CASSAAGATYEQYF
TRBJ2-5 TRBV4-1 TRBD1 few TGCGCCAGCAGCCAACGGACAGGCCAAGAGACCCAGTACTTC CASSQRTGQETQYF
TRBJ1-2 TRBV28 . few TGTGCCAGCAGTTTATTCTCGGCCTCCTATGGCTACACCTTC CASSLFSASYGYTF
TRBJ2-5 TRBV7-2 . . TGTGCCAGCAACTGGGGGGGGGGGCCCCAAGAGACCCAGTACTTC CASNWGGGPQETQYF
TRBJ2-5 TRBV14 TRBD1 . TGTGCCAGCAGCCAAGAGACAGGGTCAGAGACCCAGTACTTC CASSQETGSETQYF